The sequence of this TCR beta chain was determined in a study of blood T cell repertoires in COVID-19. Study information: T cells, B-cell-depleted T cells, or PBMCs supplied cDNA or gDNA.

In the study's own analysis: Amplification from reference gene primers served as the basis for estimated nucleated cell counts. Using immunoSEQ multiplex PCR, the repertoire was profiled, and TCRdb retains in-frame clones only, with some absent. D and trimming come from the DNA, and the V and J calls and clone size come from that table. The sample holds hundreds of thousands of clones; about 87% are singletons and the top ten take approximately 3%. CDR1 and CDR2 from the germline V gene are MNHEY and SVGAGI. V gave up 8 bases and J gave up 7 bases; unmatched junction bases: 8. CDR3 length equals 14 residues.

The sequencing sample was made of peripheral blood. This TCR was sampled from a man in his fifties or sixties with acute or convalescent COVID-19. This chain joins TRBV6-5 and TRBJ2-2; 9 bases fit TRBD2. The CDR3 DNA sequence: TGTGCCAGCCACACAGGGACTAGCAGCGGGGAGCTGTTTTTT. It codes for CASHTGTSSGELFF.